Below, 24 T cell receptor beta chains from the same sample are listed, as sequenced in a study of post-analysis software for immune sequencing data. Study-wide results and caveats: Compared with controls, patients had more of roughly five TRBV segments, including TRBV5-6, TRBV5-1 and TRBV20-1.

Researchers reported that TCR beta cDNA libraries carried unique molecular identifiers. TCRdb re-called the PCR reads with MiXCR, one entry per CDR3 protein. The table includes 400,000 to 500,000 distinct CDR3 sequences, 30% to 40% detected once. These receptors lack a known antigen. Sequencing was carried out using blood. Source of these receptors: a girl aged 2-10 years with multiple sclerosis.

In this sample, this clonotype turned up a few times. This chain connects TRBV7-9 to TRBJ2-3; 7 bases are a match to TRBD1. In germline, CDR1 is SEHNR, CDR2 FQNEAQ (reference sequence). Trimming cost V 5 bases and J 4 bases; bases outside gene matches: 12. The CDR3 has 16 amino acids. This CDR3 is CASSPSWQGVADTQYF. CDR3 coding DNA: TGTGCCAGCAGCCCGTCCTGGCAGGGGGTGGCAGATACGCAGTATTTT.

Notes on this clonotype: The germline gene is not matched at one end of the junction; a read error may be the cause. J is TRBJ2-1 and V is TRBV9; D possibly corresponds to TRBD2 (6 bases). CDR1 is SGDLS, CDR2 YYNGEE, per germline. The CDR3 is 16 residues long. CDR3 amino acids: CASSSRRGSSYNGQFF. The CDR3 nucleotides are TGTGCCAGCAGCTCCCGACGGGGGTCTTCCTACAATGGGCAGTTCTTC.

The V and J genes are TRBV20-1 and TRBJ2-1, with TRBD2 identical over 14 bases. J was trimmed by 4 bases and V by 3 bases; bases with no gene match: 8. This CDR3 has 17 amino acids. Looked up from germline, CDR1 is DFQATT and CDR2 is SNEGSKA (reference sequence). The CDR3 region is CSASHGLAGGLYNEQFF. CDR3 bases: TGCAGTGCTAGTCACGGACTAGCGGGAGGTTTATACAATGAGCAGTTCTTC.

This clonotype was seen a few times. The CDR3 spells CASSDRPGSFNEQFF. The CDR3 bases are TGTGCCAGCAGTGACCGTCCAGGTAGCTTCAATGAGCAGTTCTTC. The rearrangement uses TRBV6-4 and TRBJ2-1; D is unresolved. Trimming took off 2 bases at V and 6 bases at J, with 14 bases between the two ends. CDR3 length equals 15 residues. The germline V gene encodes CDR1 MRHNA and CDR2 SNTAGT.

There are a few counts of this clonotype. V and J are TRBV7-2 and TRBJ2-3, with D unresolved. Germline CDR1 reads SGHTA; CDR2 reads FQGNSA. Trimming took 5 bases from V and 0 from J, leaving 6 bases between them. This CDR3 has 13 amino acids. DNA for the CDR3: TGTGCCAGCAGCCCGTACAGCACAGATACGCAGTATTTT. It is translated as CASSPYSTDTQYF.

This clonotype was counted only a few times. This chain links TRBV10-3 with TRBJ2-1; unclear D gene. There are 12 residues in the CDR3. CDR1 is ENHRY, CDR2 SYGVKD, per germline. V lost 0 bases and J lost 6, with 3 bases in between. CDR3 DNA: TGTGCCATCAGTGAGTCAAGCAATGAGCAGTTCTTC. This gives the protein CAISESSNEQFF.

The rearrangement uses TRBV5-1 and TRBJ1-2; 10 bases fit TRBD1. CDR1 is SGHRS, CDR2 YFSETQ, per germline. The CDR3 length is 16 residues. The J segment lost 8 bases and the V segment lost 0 bases, leaving 10 bases of the junction unmatched. The CDR3 DNA follows: TGCGCCAGCAGCTTGGTCGGGACAGGGGCAGCGGGAGGCTACACCTTC. It translates to CASSLVGTGAAGGYTF.

Only a few counts were recorded for this clonotype. The rearrangement joins TRBV9 to TRBJ2-4; D gene uncertain. The closer fit of TRBJ2-7 to the DNA end suggests the J call may be wrong. The CDR3 length is 12 residues. Germline V gene sequence: CDR1 SGDLS, CDR2 YYNGEE. The CDR3 DNA sequence: TGTGCCAGCAGCGTAGCCAGTGGCGAGCAGTACTTC. Its protein product is CASSVASGEQYF.

As DNA, the CDR3 is TGTGCCAGCAGCTCCTCGACAGGGCTAGAGCAGTACTTC. Translated: CASSSSTGLEQYF. The genes are TRBV7-6 and TRBJ2-5; 7 nucleotides match TRBD1. CDR3 length: 13 residues. After removal of 4 bases from V and 11 bases from J, the junction contained 10 bases not matched to a gene. In germline, CDR1 is SGHVS, CDR2 FNYEAQ.

The V call is TRBV7-2, the J call TRBJ2-7, with D perhaps matching TRBD1 (6 bases). The CDR3 extends over 17 amino acids. Trimming left V 1 base short and J 3 bases short, with 19 bases between. CDR1 is SGHTA and CDR2 is FQGNSA in the germline V gene. CDR3 protein: CASSLEGVGQILYEQYF. The CDR3 DNA follows: TGTGCCAGCAGCTTAGAGGGGGTTGGGCAGATTCTCTACGAGCAGTACTTC. The full variable domain, with the rest looked up from reference TRBV7-2 and TRBJ2-7, is GAGVSQSPSNKVTEKGKDVELRCDPISGHTALYWYRQSLGQGLEFLIYFQGNSAPDKSGLPSDRFSAERTGGSVSTLTIQRTQQEDSAVYLCASSLEGVGQILYEQYFGPGTRLTVT.

This clonotype was seen more than once but under ten times. The rearrangement links TRBV28 to TRBJ2-1; the match to TRBD2 covers 14 bases. CDR1 is MDHEN, CDR2 SYDVKM, per germline. This CDR3 has 21 residues. J gave up 5 bases and V 2 bases, and 17 bases lay outside the gene matches. CDR3 loop: CASSLGRGTSGSIQTNNEQFF. CDR3 in DNA: TGTGCCAGCAGTTTAGGTAGGGGGACTAGCGGGAGTATTCAGACGAACAATGAGCAGTTCTTC.

This sequence joins TRBV6-6 and TRBJ2-7, with D perhaps being TRBD1 or TRBD2 (5 bases each). The germline V and J ends were trimmed by 2 bases and 3 bases, with 14 bases remaining between them. The CDR3 loop spans 15 amino acids. Germline lookup yields CDR1 MNHNY and CDR2 SVGAGI (reference sequence). The CDR3 protein is CASSYPGPEFYEQYF. Here the CDR3 DNA reads TGTGCCAGCAGTTACCCGGGACCTGAATTCTACGAGCAGTACTTC.

The CDR3 is CASSLSSGGAETQYF. CDR3 DNA: TGCGCCAGCAGCTTGTCTAGCGGGGGGGCGGAGACCCAGTACTTC. The chain combines TRBV5-1 with TRBJ2-5, with 12 bases that match TRBD2. Germline V gene sequence: CDR1 SGHRS, CDR2 YFSETQ. CDR3 length: 15 residues. The J segment lost 5 bases and the V segment lost 1 base, leaving 3 bases of the junction unmatched.

The gene calls are TRBV20-1 and TRBJ1-5; D is perhaps TRBD1 (5 bases). This CDR3 has 14 residues. In germline, CDR1 is DFQATT, CDR2 SNEGSKA (reference sequence). V was trimmed by 3 bases and J by 5 bases, leaving 14 bases between them. The CDR3 DNA sequence: TGCAGTGCTAGCAAACGGGACTCCGATCAGCCCCAGCATTTT. This encodes CSASKRDSDQPQHF.

This clonotype was counted at least ten times. The CDR3 protein is CATSTDPDRRFNEQFF. The CDR3 DNA reads as TGTGCCACCAGCACAGATCCAGACAGAAGATTCAATGAGCAGTTCTTC. The gene calls are TRBV15 and TRBJ2-1; weak D call: TRBD1 (5 bases). The length of the CDR3 is 16 residues. The germline CDR1 and CDR2 sequences are LNHNV and YYDKDF (reference sequence). The germline V and J ends were trimmed by 4 bases and 6 bases, with 19 bases remaining between them.

The sample holds a few counts of this clonotype. This chain joins TRBV7-8 and TRBJ2-5; the match to TRBD1 covers 11 bases. The V gene's germline CDR1 is SGHVS and CDR2 FQNEAQ. The CDR3 has 14 amino acids. V trimming: 5 bases; J trimming: 4 bases; junction bases outside the gene matches: 3. This chain's CDR3 is CASSPDRGPETQYF. CDR3 in DNA: TGTGCCAGCAGCCCGGACAGGGGGCCAGAGACCCAGTACTTC.

This clonotype occurred a few times. This chain uses TRBV3-1 with TRBJ2-7; D is perhaps TRBD2 (5 bases). V lost 1 base, J lost 7 bases, and 14 bases lay in between. CDR3 length: 14 residues. Germline V lookup: CDR1 LGHDT, CDR2 YNNKEL (reference sequence). The CDR3 DNA reads as TGTGCCAGCAGCCAAGGGGCCGGGGTTCAAGAGCAGTACTTC. As protein: CASSQGAGVQEQYF.

The chain is built from TRBV4-1 and TRBJ2-2; tentatively, D is TRBD1 or TRBD2 (5 bases each). CDR3 size: 18 residues. V was trimmed by 0 bases and J by 6 bases, leaving 20 bases between them. The germline gives CDR1 MGHRA, CDR2 YSYEKL. CDR3 residues: CASSQDRWGIITPGELFF. CDR3 nucleotides: TGCGCCAGCAGCCAAGATCGTTGGGGGATTATCACCCCCGGGGAGCTGTTTTTT.

CDR3 loop: CASSQQIGGGSATSSTDTQYF. The CDR3 DNA follows: TGTGCCAGCAGCCAACAGATAGGAGGGGGTAGCGCAACATCTAGCACAGATACGCAGTATTTT. The chain couples TRBV3-1 to TRBJ2-3, with D tentatively TRBD1 or TRBD2 (6 bases each). This CDR3 has 21 residues. The ends were cut back, 2 bases at V and 0 bases at J, with 27 bases in the middle. Germline V CDR1 and CDR2: LGHDT, YNNKEL (reference sequence).

This clonotype was recorded only once. A much larger clone lies one base from this, so it may be a read error. The V call is TRBV12-3 or TRBV12-4, the J call TRBJ1-2; the D is unclear. Trimming removed 5 bases from V and 6 bases from J, with 13 bases in between. CDR3 length equals 13 residues. This CDR3 is CASSLGRWDGYTF. CDR3 in DNA: TGTGCCAGCAGTCTCGGTCGGTGGGATGGCTACACCTTC.

This clonotype was observed a handful of times. The chain uses TRBV12-3 or TRBV12-4 and TRBJ2-5, with 7 nucleotides matching TRBD1. The V and J ends lost 7 bases and 1 base, in that order; junction bases with no gene match: 3. The CDR3 sequence is 13 residues long. CDR3 nucleotides: TGTGCCAGCAAGACAGGGACCCAAGAGACCCAGTACTTC. Protein sequence: CASKTGTQETQYF.

This clonotype has ten or more counts. The V and J genes are TRBV20-1 and TRBJ2-7; D is uncertain. CDR3 length: 14 residues. The germline gives CDR1 DFQATT, CDR2 SNEGSKA (reference sequence). V lost 6 bases and J 0 bases, leaving 15 bases between the germline ends. The CDR3 loop reads CSATKVLSSYEQYF. DNA of the CDR3: TGCAGTGCCACAAAAGTACTGAGCTCCTACGAGCAGTACTTC.

This sequence joins TRBV5-1 and TRBJ2-1, with TRBD2 matching over 10 bases. The CDR3 loop spans 17 amino acids. V was clipped by 0 bases and J by 9 bases; unmatched bases: 12. Germline lookup yields CDR1 SGHRS and CDR2 YFSETQ. The CDR3 loop is CASSLVLAGALGGEQFF. The DNA of the CDR3 is TGCGCCAGCAGCTTGGTGCTAGCGGGGGCCCTAGGGGGTGAGCAGTTCTTC.

V gene TRBV10-3 combines with J gene TRBJ2-3; 10 positions match TRBD2. The CDR3 runs to 16 residues. J was trimmed by 2 bases and V by 4 bases; bases with no gene match: 6. The germline CDR1 and CDR2 sequences are ENHRY and SYGVKD. The CDR3 nucleotides are TGTGCCATCAGTGGGGTGACTAGCGGGTTCACAGATACGCAGTATTTT. Translated: CAISGVTSGFTDTQYF.